Sequencing of this T cell receptor (beta chain) was carried out in a study of shared clonotypes between healthy human individuals. Broader study findings: Expectations were that clonotype sharing among donors would be affected by sequencing depth. The sampled material consisted only of blood, and tissue repertoires are likely to differ.

Germline CDR1 is GTSNPN and CDR2 is SVGIG (reference sequence). The V gene lost 4 bases and the J gene lost 7 bases, with 11 bases spanning the gap. CDR3 size: 13 residues. This clone was recorded once. Its antigen remains unidentified. Clones were sequenced by immunoSEQ multiplex PCR, and TCRdb holds only the in-frame ones, with some missing. Of millions of clones detected, 90% to 95% appear once; the ten largest clones hold around 0.15%. All of the donors resided in Nashville, Tennessee, and each was a Caucasian adult. V is TRBV30 and J is TRBJ1-6, with a tentative D call TRBD1 (6 bases). Specimen: naive CD4+ T cells sorted from blood. Subset given: CD45RA+ positively selected. This receptor was obtained from a young man in good health. In DNA, the CDR3 is TGTGCCTGGATTGGACAGCCGAATTCACCCCTCCACTTT. Residues: CAWIGQPNSPLHF.